Following are 8 T cell receptor beta chains from one sample sequenced in a study of blood T cell repertoires in COVID-19. Repertoires were generated with immunoSEQ multiplex PCR, while TCRdb's copy carries only in-frame clones and drops some. This table holds 80,000 to 100,000 clones, around four fifths found once. The sample was peripheral blood. Every receptor here comes from a human donor in a cohort sampled during active COVID-19.

The CDR3 loop reads CASSPTGASTNEKLFF. CDR3 DNA sequence: TGTGCCAGCAGCCCTACAGGGGCCTCAACTAATGAAAAACTGTTTTTT. The gene calls are TRBV7-9 and TRBJ1-4, with 7 bases fitting TRBD1. The V gene's germline CDR1 is SEHNR and CDR2 FQNEAQ (reference sequence). The CDR3 has 16 amino acids. V shed 5 bases and J 0 bases; nucleotides not matched to a gene: 6.

This clone was counted a single time. The V gene is TRBV19, the J gene TRBJ1-5, with D tentatively TRBD1 (6 bases). CDR3 length: 18 residues. Trimming took off 7 bases at V and 2 bases at J, with 24 bases between the two ends. CDR1 is LNHDA and CDR2 is SQIVND in the germline V gene (reference sequence). Here the CDR3 reads CASTPRRGGAKGNQPQHF. The CDR3 region has the DNA TGTGCCAGTACCCCAAGGCGGGGGGGGGCCAAGGGCAATCAGCCCCAGCATTTT.

The chain combines TRBV2 with TRBJ1-2; TRBD1 matches at 8 bases. Germline-derived CDR1 and CDR2 are SNHLY and FYNNEI. The CDR3 length is 15 residues. After removal of 2 bases from V and 7 bases from J, the junction contained 9 bases not matched to a gene. The CDR3 DNA is TGTGCCAGCAGTGAAAGGGGCAGGGGGCAGGGTGGCTACACCTTC. Residues: CASSERGRGQGGYTF.

The chain uses TRBV6-1 and TRBJ1-1; D is perhaps TRBD1 (5 bases). CDR3 length: 14 amino acids. V lost 1 base and J lost 6, with 12 bases in between. The germline gives CDR1 MNHNS, CDR2 SASEGT. The DNA of the CDR3 is TGTGCCAGCAGTGAAGTAGGGGATTACGCTGAAGCTTTCTTT. This codes for CASSEVGDYAEAFF.

The V and J genes are TRBV28 and TRBJ1-3; D gene ambiguous. CDR3 length equals 16 residues. Trimming removed 7 bases from V and 0 bases from J, with 16 bases in between. The germline CDR1 and CDR2 sequences are MDHEN and SYDVKM. Written as DNA, the CDR3 is TGTGCCAGCACCCCGGCGGGGAGCCTCTCTGGAAACACCATATATTTT. Translation gives CASTPAGSLSGNTIYF.

This clone was observed once. The V call is TRBV7-8, the J call TRBJ2-7, with 10 positions matching TRBD2. V shed 5 bases, J shed 2 bases, and the junction held 15 bases outside the gene matches. CDR3 length: 18 amino acids. Germline V gene lookup returns CDR1 SGHVS and CDR2 FQNEAQ. CDR3 protein: CASSLLLSSGRATYEQYF. Here the CDR3 DNA reads TGTGCCAGCAGCCTACTTCTATCTAGCGGGAGAGCGACCTACGAGCAGTACTTC.

CDR3 protein: CAWAGTSGRATYEQYF. The CDR3 DNA is TGTGCCTGGGCCGGGACTAGCGGGAGGGCCACCTACGAGCAGTACTTC. The rearrangement uses TRBV30 and TRBJ2-7; TRBD2 matches at 16 bases. The CDR3 is made up of 16 amino acids. Trimming took 5 bases from V and 2 from J; bases not matched to a gene: 6. The germline gives CDR1 GTSNPN, CDR2 SVGIG (reference sequence).

V usage is TRBV28 and J usage is TRBJ1-1; 8 bases are a match to TRBD1. The CDR3 is 14 amino acids. J gave up 1 base and V 8 bases, and 6 bases lay outside the gene matches. Germline CDR1 and CDR2: MDHEN and SYDVKM. This CDR3 reads CASWPGGPNTEAFF. The CDR3 region has the DNA TGTGCCAGCTGGCCAGGGGGCCCGAACACTGAAGCTTTCTTT.